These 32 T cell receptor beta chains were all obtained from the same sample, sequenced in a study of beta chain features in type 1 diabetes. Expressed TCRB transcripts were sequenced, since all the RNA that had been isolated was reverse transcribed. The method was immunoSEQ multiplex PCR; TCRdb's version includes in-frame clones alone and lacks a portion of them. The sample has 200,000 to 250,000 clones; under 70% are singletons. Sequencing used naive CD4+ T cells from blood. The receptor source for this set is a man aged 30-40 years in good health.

CDR3 protein: CPGGTSYEQYF. The CDR3 DNA is TGTCCGGGGGGGACGAGCTACGAGCAGTACTTC. V gene TRBV6-5 combines with J gene TRBJ2-7; 8 bases are a match to TRBD2. The germline gives CDR1 MNHEY, CDR2 SVGAGI. The CDR3 spans 11 residues.

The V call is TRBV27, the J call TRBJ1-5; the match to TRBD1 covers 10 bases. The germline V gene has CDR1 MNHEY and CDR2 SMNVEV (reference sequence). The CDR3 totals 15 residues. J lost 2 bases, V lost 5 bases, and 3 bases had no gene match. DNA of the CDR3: TGTGCCAGCAGTCCCGGGACAGGGGGCAATCAGCCCCAGCATTTT. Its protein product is CASSPGTGGNQPQHF.

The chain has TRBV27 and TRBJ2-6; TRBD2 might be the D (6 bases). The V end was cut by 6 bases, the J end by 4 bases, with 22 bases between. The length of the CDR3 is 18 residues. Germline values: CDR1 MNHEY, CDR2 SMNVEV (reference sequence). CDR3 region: CASRGLRGPSEGANVLTF. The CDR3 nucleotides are TGTGCCAGCAGGGGGTTGCGGGGCCCTTCGGAGGGGGCCAACGTCCTGACTTTC.

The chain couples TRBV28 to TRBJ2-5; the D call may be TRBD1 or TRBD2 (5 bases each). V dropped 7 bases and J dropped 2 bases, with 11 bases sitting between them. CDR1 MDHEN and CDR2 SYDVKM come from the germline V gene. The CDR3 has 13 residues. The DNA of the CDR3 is TGTGCCAGCACCATGAGGGGACAAGAGACCCAGTACTTC. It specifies CASTMRGQETQYF.

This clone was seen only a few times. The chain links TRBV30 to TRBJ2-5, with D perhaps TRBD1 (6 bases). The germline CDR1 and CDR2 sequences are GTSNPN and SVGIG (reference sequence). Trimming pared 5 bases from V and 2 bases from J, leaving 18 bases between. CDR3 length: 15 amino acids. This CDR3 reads CAWRIKTGRQETQYF. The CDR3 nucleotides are TGTGCCTGGCGGATCAAGACAGGCCGGCAAGAGACCCAGTACTTC.

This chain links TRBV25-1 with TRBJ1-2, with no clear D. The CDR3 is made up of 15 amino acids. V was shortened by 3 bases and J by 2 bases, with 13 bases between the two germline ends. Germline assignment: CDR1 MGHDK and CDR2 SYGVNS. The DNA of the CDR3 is TGTGCCAGCAGTGACCTACGGACGGGGAACTATGGCTACACCTTC. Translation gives CASSDLRTGNYGYTF.

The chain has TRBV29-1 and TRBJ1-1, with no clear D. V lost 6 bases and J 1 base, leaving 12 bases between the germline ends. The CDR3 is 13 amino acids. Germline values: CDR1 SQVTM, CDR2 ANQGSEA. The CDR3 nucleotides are TGCAGCGTCACCGACGGAGGGAACACTGAAGCTTTCTTT. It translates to CSVTDGGNTEAFF.

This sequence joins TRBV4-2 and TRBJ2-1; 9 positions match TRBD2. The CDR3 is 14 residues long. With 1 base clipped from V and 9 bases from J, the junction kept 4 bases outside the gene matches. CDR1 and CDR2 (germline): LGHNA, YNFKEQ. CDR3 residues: CASSQVGTSTEQFF. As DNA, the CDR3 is TGTGCCAGCAGCCAAGTCGGGACTAGCACTGAGCAGTTCTTC.

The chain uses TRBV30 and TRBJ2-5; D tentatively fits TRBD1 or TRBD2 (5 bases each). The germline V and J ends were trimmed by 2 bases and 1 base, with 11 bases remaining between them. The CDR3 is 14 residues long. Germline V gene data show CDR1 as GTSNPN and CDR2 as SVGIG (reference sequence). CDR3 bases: TGTGCCTGGAGTCCACCAGGGAGCCAAGAGACCCAGTACTTC. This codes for CAWSPPGSQETQYF. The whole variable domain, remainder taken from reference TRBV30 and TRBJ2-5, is SQTIHQWPATLVQPVGSPLSLECTVEGTSNPNLYWYRQAAGRGLQLLFYSVGIGQISSEVPQNLSASRPQDRQFILSSKKLLLSDSGFYLCAWSPPGSQETQYFGPGTRLLVL.

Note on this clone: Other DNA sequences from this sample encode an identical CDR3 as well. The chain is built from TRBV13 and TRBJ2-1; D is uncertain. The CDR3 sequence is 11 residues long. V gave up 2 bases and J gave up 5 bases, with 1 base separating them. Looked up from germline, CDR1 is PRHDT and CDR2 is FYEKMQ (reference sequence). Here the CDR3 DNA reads TGTGCCAGCAGCTTAAACAATGAGCAGTTCTTC. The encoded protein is CASSLNNEQFF.

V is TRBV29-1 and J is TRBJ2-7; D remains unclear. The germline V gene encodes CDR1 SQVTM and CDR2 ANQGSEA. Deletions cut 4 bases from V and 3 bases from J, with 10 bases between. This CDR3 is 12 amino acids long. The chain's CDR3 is CSVGTFFYEQYF. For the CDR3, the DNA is TGCAGCGTTGGGACCTTCTTCTACGAGCAGTACTTC.

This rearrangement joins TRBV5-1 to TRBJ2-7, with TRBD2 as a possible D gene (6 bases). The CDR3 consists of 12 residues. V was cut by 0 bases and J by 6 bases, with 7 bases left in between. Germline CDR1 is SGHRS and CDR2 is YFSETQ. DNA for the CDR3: TGCGCCAGCAGCTTGGCCGGGAGCGAGCAGTACTTC. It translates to CASSLAGSEQYF.

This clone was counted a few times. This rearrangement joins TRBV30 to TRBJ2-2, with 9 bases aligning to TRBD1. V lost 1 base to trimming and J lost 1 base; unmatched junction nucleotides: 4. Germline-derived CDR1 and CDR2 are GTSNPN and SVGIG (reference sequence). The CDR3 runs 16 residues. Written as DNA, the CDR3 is TGTGCCTGGAGTGGACCGGGACAGGGGAACACCGGGGAGCTGTTTTTT. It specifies CAWSGPGQGNTGELFF.

The CDR3 nucleotides read TGTGCCAGCGGCAGTAGCGGGGACGGATACGAGCAGTACTTC. It translates to CASGSSGDGYEQYF. The chain has TRBV5-4 and TRBJ2-7; TRBD2 matches at 8 bases. This CDR3 is 14 amino acids long. With 7 bases clipped from V and 4 bases from J, the junction kept 10 bases outside the gene matches. CDR1 and CDR2 from the germline V gene are SGHNT and YYREEE (reference sequence).

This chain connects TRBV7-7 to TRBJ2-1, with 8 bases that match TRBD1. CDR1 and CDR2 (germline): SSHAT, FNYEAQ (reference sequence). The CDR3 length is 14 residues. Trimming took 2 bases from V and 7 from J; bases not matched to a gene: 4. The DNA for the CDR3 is TGTGCCAGCAGCTTAAGCAGGGGGCAGAATGAGCAGTTCTTC. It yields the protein CASSLSRGQNEQFF.

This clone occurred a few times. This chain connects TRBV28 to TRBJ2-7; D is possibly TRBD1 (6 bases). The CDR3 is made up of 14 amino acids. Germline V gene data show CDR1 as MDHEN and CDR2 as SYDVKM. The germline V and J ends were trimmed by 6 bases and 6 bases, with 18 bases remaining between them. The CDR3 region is CASSVRQASGEQYF. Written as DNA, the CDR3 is TGTGCCAGCAGCGTAAGACAGGCCTCCGGCGAGCAGTACTTC.

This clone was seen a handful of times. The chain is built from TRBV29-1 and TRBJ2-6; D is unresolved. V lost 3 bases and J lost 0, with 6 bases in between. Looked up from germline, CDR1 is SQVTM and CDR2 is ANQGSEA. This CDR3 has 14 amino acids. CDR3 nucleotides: TGCAGCGTTGAGGTTGGCTCTGGGGCCAACGTCCTGACTTTC. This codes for CSVEVGSGANVLTF.

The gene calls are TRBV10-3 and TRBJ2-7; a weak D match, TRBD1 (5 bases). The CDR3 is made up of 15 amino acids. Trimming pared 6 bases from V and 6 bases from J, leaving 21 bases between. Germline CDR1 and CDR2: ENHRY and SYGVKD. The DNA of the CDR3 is TGTGCCATCAGGGCCGTAGGGGCAGGCTCGGTCGAGCAGTACTTC. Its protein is CAIRAVGAGSVEQYF.

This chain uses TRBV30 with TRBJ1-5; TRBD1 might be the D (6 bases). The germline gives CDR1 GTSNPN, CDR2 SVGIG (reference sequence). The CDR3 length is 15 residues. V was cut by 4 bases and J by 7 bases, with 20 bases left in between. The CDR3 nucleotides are TGTGCCTGGACCCCACTCGGCAGGGGCGGACAGCCCCAGCATTTT. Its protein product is CAWTPLGRGGQPQHF.

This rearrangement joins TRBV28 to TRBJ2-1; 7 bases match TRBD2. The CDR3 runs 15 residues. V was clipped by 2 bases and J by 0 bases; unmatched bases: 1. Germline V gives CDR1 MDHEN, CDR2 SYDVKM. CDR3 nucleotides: TGTGCCAGCAGTTTAGGCGGGAGCTCCTACAATGAGCAGTTCTTC. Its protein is CASSLGGSSYNEQFF.

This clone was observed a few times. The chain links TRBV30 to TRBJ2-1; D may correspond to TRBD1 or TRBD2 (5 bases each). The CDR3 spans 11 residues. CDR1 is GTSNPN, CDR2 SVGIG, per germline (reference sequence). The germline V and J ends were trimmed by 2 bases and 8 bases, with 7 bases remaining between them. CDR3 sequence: CAWSRDDEQFF. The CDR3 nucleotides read TGTGCCTGGAGTAGGGACGATGAGCAGTTCTTC.

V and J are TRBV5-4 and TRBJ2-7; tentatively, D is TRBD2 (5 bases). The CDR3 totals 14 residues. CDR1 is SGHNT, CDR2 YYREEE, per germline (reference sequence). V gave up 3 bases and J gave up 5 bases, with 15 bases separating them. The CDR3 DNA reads TGTGCCAGCAGCTCGCTCCAGGAGGCTGACGAGCAGTACTTC. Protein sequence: CASSSLQEADEQYF.

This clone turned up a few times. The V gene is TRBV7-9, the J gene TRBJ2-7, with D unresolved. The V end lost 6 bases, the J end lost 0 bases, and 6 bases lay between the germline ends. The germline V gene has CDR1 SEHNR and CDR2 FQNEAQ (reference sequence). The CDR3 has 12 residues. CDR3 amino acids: CASRASSYEQYF. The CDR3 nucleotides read TGTGCCAGCAGAGCCAGCTCCTACGAGCAGTACTTC.

The CDR3 region is CASSWGQPPDTQYF. The CDR3 DNA reads TGTGCCAGCAGCTGGGGACAGCCGCCAGATACGCAGTATTTT. The chain recombines TRBV5-5 with TRBJ2-3, with 7 bases matching TRBD1. V shed 3 bases and J 4 bases; nucleotides not matched to a gene: 5. The germline V gene encodes CDR1 SGHKS and CDR2 YYEKEE (reference sequence). This CDR3 region has 14 residues.

The CDR3 nucleotides are TGTGCCAGCCGAGAGAGCACTGAAGCTTTCTTT. It is translated as CASRESTEAFF. The gene calls are TRBV7-2 and TRBJ1-1; no clear D gene. CDR3 length: 11 amino acids. Deletions cut 8 bases from V and 4 bases from J, with 8 bases between. Germline CDR1 reads SGHTA; CDR2 reads FQGNSA.

In DNA form, the CDR3 reads TGCAGCGCTATTCCTAACAAGAACACTGAAGCTTTCTTT. Protein sequence: CSAIPNKNTEAFF. This chain links TRBV29-1 with TRBJ1-1; no definite D call. V was shortened by 7 bases and J by 1 base, with 13 bases between the two germline ends. CDR3 length: 13 residues. Germline CDR1 is SQVTM and CDR2 is ANQGSEA.

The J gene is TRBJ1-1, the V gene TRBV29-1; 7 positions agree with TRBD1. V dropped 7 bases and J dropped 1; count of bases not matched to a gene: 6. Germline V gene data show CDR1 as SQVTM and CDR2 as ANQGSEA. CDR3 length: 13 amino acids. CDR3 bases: TGCAGCGCCGGACAGGTTTCGAACACTGAAGCTTTCTTT. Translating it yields CSAGQVSNTEAFF.

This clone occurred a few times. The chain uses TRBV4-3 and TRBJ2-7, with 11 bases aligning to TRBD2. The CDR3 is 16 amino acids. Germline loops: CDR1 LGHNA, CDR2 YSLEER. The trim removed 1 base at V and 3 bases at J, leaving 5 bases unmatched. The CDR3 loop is CASSQAPTSGNYEQYF. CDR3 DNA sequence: TGCGCCAGCAGCCAAGCCCCGACTAGCGGGAACTACGAGCAGTACTTC.

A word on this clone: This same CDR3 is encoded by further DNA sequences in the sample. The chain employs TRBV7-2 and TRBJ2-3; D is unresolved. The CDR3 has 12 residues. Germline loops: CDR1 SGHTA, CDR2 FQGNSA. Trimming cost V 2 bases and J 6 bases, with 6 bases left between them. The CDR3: CASSLLADTQYF. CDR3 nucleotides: TGTGCCAGCAGCTTACTTGCGGATACGCAGTATTTT.

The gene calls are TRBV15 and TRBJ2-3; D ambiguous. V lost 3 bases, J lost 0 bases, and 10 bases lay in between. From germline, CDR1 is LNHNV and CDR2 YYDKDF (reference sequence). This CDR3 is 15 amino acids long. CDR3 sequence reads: CATSSSSRSTDTQYF. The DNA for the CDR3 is TGTGCCACCAGCAGCTCGAGCAGAAGCACAGATACGCAGTATTTT. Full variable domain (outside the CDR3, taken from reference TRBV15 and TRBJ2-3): DAMVIQNPRYQVTQFGKPVTLSCSQTLNHNVMYWYQQKSSQAPKLLFHYYDKDFNNEADTPDNFQSRRPNTSFCFLDIRSPGLGDTAMYLCATSSSSRSTDTQYFGPGTRLTVL.

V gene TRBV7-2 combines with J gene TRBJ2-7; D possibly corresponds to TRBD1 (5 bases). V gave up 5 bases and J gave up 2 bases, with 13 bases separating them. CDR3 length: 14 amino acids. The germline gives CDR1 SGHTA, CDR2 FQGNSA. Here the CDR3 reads CASSQGLIAYEQYF. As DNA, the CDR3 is TGTGCCAGCAGCCAGGGATTGATCGCCTACGAGCAGTACTTC.

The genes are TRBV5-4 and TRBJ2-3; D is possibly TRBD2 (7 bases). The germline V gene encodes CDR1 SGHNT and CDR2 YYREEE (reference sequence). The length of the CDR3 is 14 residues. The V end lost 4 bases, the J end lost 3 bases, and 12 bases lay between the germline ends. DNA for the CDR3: TGTGCCAGCAGCAGGGGGGGGCCGACAGATACGCAGTATTTT. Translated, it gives CASSRGGPTDTQYF.